Below, 23 T cell receptor beta chains from the same sample are listed, as sequenced in a study of blood T cell repertoires in COVID-19. Produced via immunoSEQ multiplex PCR; TCRdb's table is partial and in-frame only. The sample lists 190,000 or so clones, approximately 90% occurring once. Sample: peripheral blood. The origin of the receptors is a woman in her late teens or twenties who had recovered from COVID-19.

V is TRBV6-5 and J is TRBJ2-3; 9 nucleotides agree with TRBD2. CDR1 and CDR2 (germline): MNHEY, SVGAGI. This CDR3 is 15 amino acids long. Trimming took 7 bases from V and 5 from J; bases not matched to a gene: 10. CDR3 loop: CASTLAGALEDTQYF. CDR3 bases: TGTGCCAGCACCTTAGCGGGAGCACTGGAAGATACGCAGTATTTT.

The chain carries TRBV7-2 and TRBJ1-5, with D hard to call. The V gene lost 1 base and the J gene lost 6 bases, with 7 bases spanning the gap. The length of the CDR3 is 13 residues. Germline CDR1 SGHTA, CDR2 FQGNSA. The CDR3 nucleotides read TGTGCCAGCAGCTTAGACAGCCCTCAGCCCCAGCATTTT. Protein sequence: CASSLDSPQPQHF.

This rearrangement joins TRBV7-2 to TRBJ1-1; 7 bases line up with TRBD1. V lost 0 bases to trimming and J lost 1 base; unmatched junction nucleotides: 2. The CDR3 is made up of 15 amino acids. CDR1 and CDR2 from the germline V gene are SGHTA and FQGNSA. CDR3 DNA: TGTGCCAGCAGCTTAGCGGGACAGACGAACACTGAAGCTTTCTTT. It is translated as CASSLAGQTNTEAFF.

V gene TRBV5-4 combines with J gene TRBJ2-5, with 8 bases fitting TRBD1. The CDR3 extends over 17 amino acids. The germline V gene encodes CDR1 SGHNT and CDR2 YYREEE (reference sequence). The trim removed 3 bases at V and 4 bases at J, leaving 14 bases unmatched. The CDR3 sequence is CASSSKRGQGAGETQYF. In nucleotides, the CDR3 is TGTGCCAGCAGCTCAAAGAGGGGCCAGGGGGCAGGAGAGACCCAGTACTTC.

Only one count was recorded for this clone. The V gene is TRBV14, the J gene TRBJ1-1; D possibly corresponds to TRBD1 (6 bases). The CDR3 loop spans 12 amino acids. V lost 3 bases and J lost 6, with 8 bases in between. The germline gives CDR1 SGHDN, CDR2 FVKESK. This chain's CDR3 is CASSHTGSEAFF. DNA for the CDR3: TGTGCCAGCAGCCACACAGGGTCTGAAGCTTTCTTT.

The V and J genes are TRBV27 and TRBJ2-1; D not certain. This CDR3 comprises 15 residues. The germline V gene has CDR1 MNHEY and CDR2 SMNVEV (reference sequence). The V gene lost 4 bases and the J gene lost 1 base, with 11 bases spanning the gap. The CDR3 nucleotides are TGTGCCAGCAGTTCTTTAGCCGATTCCTACAATGAGCAGTTCTTC. Protein product: CASSSLADSYNEQFF.

V is TRBV3-1 (or the pseudogene TRBV3-2) and J is TRBJ2-7; 10 nucleotides align to TRBD1. The CDR3 is 15 amino acids. Germline V lookup: CDR1 LGHDT, CDR2 YNNKEL (reference sequence). V was pared by 4 bases and J by 3 bases, with 6 bases of the junction left unmatched. CDR3 amino acids: CASSRTTGGIYEQYF. The CDR3 region has the DNA TGTGCCAGCAGCCGAACGACAGGGGGCATCTACGAGCAGTACTTC.

The CDR3 nucleotides read TGTGCCAGCAGCGCGGGACAGGAAGAGGGGAGCTACGGAAAACTGTTTTTT. Amino acids: CASSAGQEEGSYGKLFF. V gene TRBV11-2 combines with J gene TRBJ1-4; 8 bases are shared with TRBD1. Germline lookup yields CDR1 SGHAT and CDR2 FQNNGV. The CDR3 consists of 17 residues. V dropped 5 bases and J dropped 10; count of bases not matched to a gene: 18. The full variable domain, completed using reference TRBV11-2 and TRBJ1-4, is EAGVAQSPRYKIIEKRQSVAFWCNPISGHATLYWYQQILGQGPKLLIQFQNNGVVDDSQLPKDRFSAERLKGVDSTLKIQPAKLEDSAVYLCASSAGQEEGSYGKLFFGSGTQLSVL.

This chain links TRBV28 with TRBJ2-7; the D gene is possibly TRBD1 (8 bases). With 4 bases removed from V and 5 bases from J, the gap between germline ends came to 15 bases. The CDR3 loop spans 14 amino acids. The germline V gene has CDR1 MDHEN and CDR2 SYDVKM. The CDR3 loop reads CASSSTGAGDEQYF. The CDR3 region has the DNA TGTGCCAGCAGTTCGACAGGGGCGGGAGACGAGCAGTACTTC.

The gene calls are TRBV9 and TRBJ1-2; no definite D call. The ends were cut back, 0 bases at V and 6 bases at J, with 15 bases in the middle. The length of the CDR3 is 15 residues. Germline V CDR1 and CDR2: SGDLS, YYNGEE. The CDR3 loop reads CASSVDAGVRDGYTF. The CDR3 coding sequence is TGTGCCAGCAGCGTAGACGCAGGTGTTCGCGATGGCTACACCTTC.

V and J are TRBV6-1 and TRBJ2-1; 7 bases fit TRBD2. Germline V CDR1 and CDR2: MNHNS, SASEGT. With 3 bases clipped from V and 4 bases from J, the junction kept 9 bases outside the gene matches. This CDR3 region has 16 residues. CDR3 bases: TGTGCCAGCAGTGAGCGGGAGAGGGTGCGATACAATGAGCAGTTCTTC. It codes for CASSERERVRYNEQFF.

Only one count was recorded for this clone. The chain has TRBV4-1 and TRBJ2-1, with TRBD2 identical over 10 bases. The V gene end was trimmed by 1 base and the J gene end by 10 bases; junction bases not matched to a gene: 7. The CDR3 is 15 residues long. Germline V lookup: CDR1 MGHRA, CDR2 YSYEKL. CDR3 amino acids: CASSQGTQREGEQFF. In DNA, the CDR3 is TGCGCCAGCAGCCAAGGAACCCAGCGGGAGGGAGAGCAGTTCTTC.

The V gene is TRBV25-1, the J gene TRBJ2-5; a weak D match, TRBD2 (6 bases). The CDR3 is 14 residues long. Germline V CDR1 and CDR2: MGHDK, SYGVNS. The germline V and J ends were trimmed by 6 bases and 0 bases, with 11 bases remaining between them. Written as DNA, the CDR3 is TGTGCCAGCAGCGCCCTAGCGTACCAAGAGACCCAGTACTTC. This codes for CASSALAYQETQYF.

The gene calls are TRBV2 and TRBJ2-5; TRBD2 is a possible D gene (5 bases). The CDR3 runs 14 residues. CDR1 SNHLY and CDR2 FYNNEI come from the germline V gene. V shed 1 base and J shed 1 base, with 7 bases lying between them. CDR3 coding DNA: TGTGCCAGCAGTGAAGACCGGGGCCAAGAGACCCAGTACTTC. As protein: CASSEDRGQETQYF.

This sequence joins TRBV18 and TRBJ2-3; weak D call: TRBD2 (5 bases). Germline V gives CDR1 KGHSH, CDR2 LQKENI. V lost 4 bases and J lost 11, with 16 bases in between. The CDR3 runs 13 residues. CDR3 nucleotide sequence: TGTGCCAGCTCACAGACCGGGATATTAGTGCAGTATTTT. Translated: CASSQTGILVQYF.

This clone is a singleton in its sample. V is TRBV18 and J is TRBJ2-2, with a tentative D call TRBD2 (5 bases). The length of the CDR3 is 15 residues. CDR1 and CDR2 from the germline V gene are KGHSH and LQKENI. The V end was cut by 8 bases, the J end by 0 bases, with 13 bases between. CDR3 loop: CASLRDTSNTGELFF. The CDR3 DNA is TGTGCCAGCCTCCGGGATACCTCGAACACCGGGGAGCTGTTTTTT.

The chain has TRBV4-3 and TRBJ1-2; TRBD1 might be the D (6 bases). Trimming took off 0 bases at V and 4 bases at J, with 12 bases between the two ends. CDR3 length: 15 amino acids. In germline, CDR1 is LGHNA, CDR2 YSLEER. CDR3 sequence (DNA): TGCGCCAGCAGCCAAGATCCAGGGGACGCCTATGGCTACACCTTC. This codes for CASSQDPGDAYGYTF.

The V call is TRBV9, the J call TRBJ2-3; unclear D gene. The CDR3 contains 14 residues. Germline CDR1 reads SGDLS; CDR2 reads YYNGEE. Trimming cost V 3 bases and J 2 bases, with 10 bases left between them. This CDR3 is CASSGDSDTDTQYF. The CDR3 region has the DNA TGTGCCAGCAGCGGTGACTCAGACACAGATACGCAGTATTTT. The variable domain in full, completed from reference TRBV9 and TRBJ2-3, reads DSGVTQTPKHLITATGQRVTLRCSPRSGDLSVYWYQQSLDQGLQFLIQYYNGEERAKGNILERFSAQQFPDLHSELNLSSLELGDSALYFCASSGDSDTDTQYFGPGTRLTVL.

The J gene is TRBJ2-5, the V gene TRBV7-9, with D possibly being TRBD1 (6 bases). CDR1 is SEHNR and CDR2 is FQNEAQ in the germline V gene (reference sequence). The CDR3 contains 13 residues. Trimming removed 5 bases from V and 2 bases from J, with 9 bases in between. For the CDR3, the DNA is TGTGCCAGCAGCCCACAGGGTCAAGAGACCCAGTACTTC. The encoded protein is CASSPQGQETQYF.

The rearrangement uses TRBV12-3 or TRBV12-4 and TRBJ1-5; tentative D call: TRBD1 (5 bases). The germline V and J ends were trimmed by 7 bases and 9 bases, with 16 bases remaining between them. This CDR3 comprises 13 residues. CDR3 bases: TGTGCCAGCACCTATCAGGACGGGGGGCCCCAGCATTTT. Translated: CASTYQDGGPQHF.

The rearrangement uses TRBV7-3 and TRBJ1-5, with 9 bases lining up with TRBD1. The J segment lost 2 bases and the V segment lost 1 base, leaving 6 bases of the junction unmatched. The CDR3 is made up of 17 amino acids. In germline, CDR1 is SGHTA, CDR2 FQGTGA. In nucleotides, the CDR3 is TGTGCCAGCAGCTTAAGGGGAAGGGACAGGGGCAATCAGCCCCAGCATTTT. It translates to CASSLRGRDRGNQPQHF.

The rearrangement links TRBV4-1 to TRBJ2-1; D is perhaps TRBD2 (6 bases). The ends were cut back, 8 bases at V and 1 base at J, with 9 bases in the middle. The length of the CDR3 is 13 residues. From germline, CDR1 is MGHRA and CDR2 YSYEKL. CDR3 amino acids: CASRDSSYNEQFF. The CDR3 region has the DNA TGCGCCAGCCGGGACTCATCCTACAATGAGCAGTTCTTC.

This sequence joins TRBV29-1 and TRBJ1-1, with 7 positions matching TRBD1. V shed 7 bases and J 5 bases; nucleotides not matched to a gene: 10. Per germline, CDR1 SQVTM and CDR2 ANQGSEA. This CDR3 is 13 amino acids long. DNA for the CDR3: TGCAGCGCCGAACCGACAGGGTGGACTGAAGCTTTCTTT. This codes for CSAEPTGWTEAFF.